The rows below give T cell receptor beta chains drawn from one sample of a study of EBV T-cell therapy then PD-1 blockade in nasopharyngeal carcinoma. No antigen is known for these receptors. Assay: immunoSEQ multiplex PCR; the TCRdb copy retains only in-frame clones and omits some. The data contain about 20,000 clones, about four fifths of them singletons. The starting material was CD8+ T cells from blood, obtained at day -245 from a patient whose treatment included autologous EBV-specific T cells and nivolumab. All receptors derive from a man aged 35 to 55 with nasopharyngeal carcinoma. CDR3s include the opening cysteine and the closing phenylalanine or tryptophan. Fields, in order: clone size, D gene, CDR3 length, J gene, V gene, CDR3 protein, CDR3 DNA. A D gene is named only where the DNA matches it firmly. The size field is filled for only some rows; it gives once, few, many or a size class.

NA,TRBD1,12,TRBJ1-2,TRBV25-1,CASRQGIYGYTF,TGTGCCAGCAGACAGGGGATCTATGGCTACACCTTC
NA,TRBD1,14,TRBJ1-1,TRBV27,CASSLRTGGTEAFF,TGTGCCAGCAGTCTAAGGACAGGGGGCACTGAAGCTTTCTTT
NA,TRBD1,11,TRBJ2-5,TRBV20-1,CSAITGGAQYF,TGCAGTGCTATTACAGGGGGCGCGCAGTACTTC
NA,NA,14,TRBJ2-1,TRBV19,CASSRGTSYNEQFF,TGTGCCAGTAGCCGCGGGACCTCCTACAATGAGCAGTTCTTC
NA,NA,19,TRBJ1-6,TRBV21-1,CASSKGPLSRQGAHSPLHF,TGTGCCAGCAGCAAAGGGCCCCTCTCCCGACAGGGGGCGCACTCACCCCTCCACTTT
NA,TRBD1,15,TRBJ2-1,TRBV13,CASSSAGGSYNEQFF,TGTGCCAGCAGCTCAGCAGGGGGTTCCTACAATGAGCAGTTCTTC
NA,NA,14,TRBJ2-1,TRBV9,CASSVFPIDNEQFF,TGTGCCAGCAGCGTATTCCCTATTGACAATGAGCAGTTCTTC
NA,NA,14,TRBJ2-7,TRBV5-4,CASSGEGAGDEQYF,TGTGCCAGCAGCGGGGAAGGTGCTGGAGACGAGCAGTACTTC
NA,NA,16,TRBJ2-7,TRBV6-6,CASSYDPGHSGYEQYF,TGTGCCAGCAGTTACGACCCGGGACACTCAGGCTACGAGCAGTACTTC
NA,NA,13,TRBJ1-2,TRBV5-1,CASSLAGSGGYTF,TGCGCCAGCAGCTTGGCAGGGTCGGGTGGCTACACCTTC
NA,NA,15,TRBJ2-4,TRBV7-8,CASSSLVVAKNIQYF,TGTGCCAGCAGCTCGCTAGTTGTAGCCAAAAACATTCAGTACTTC
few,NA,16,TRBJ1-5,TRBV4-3,CASSPNYQGSYQPQHF,TGCGCCAGCAGTCCAAATTACCAGGGTTCTTACCAGCCCCAGCATTTT
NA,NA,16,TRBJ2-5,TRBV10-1,CASSESGGGLGETQYF,TGCGCCAGCAGTGAGTCCGGTGGGGGCTTAGGAGAGACCCAGTACTTC
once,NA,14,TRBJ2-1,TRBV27,CASSLSAVYNEQFF,TGTGCCAGCAGTTTATCGGCGGTTTACAATGAGCAGTTCTTC
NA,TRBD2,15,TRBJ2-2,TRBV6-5,CASSLLAEKAGELFF,TGTGCCAGCAGTTTGCTAGCGGAAAAGGCCGGGGAGCTGTTTTTT
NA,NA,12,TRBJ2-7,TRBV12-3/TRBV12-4,CASSSGGYEQYF,TGTGCCAGCAGCAGTGGGGGGTACGAGCAGTACTTC
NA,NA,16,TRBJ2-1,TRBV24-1,CATSDRPDTLGNEQFF,TGTGCCACCAGTGATCGTCCGGACACCCTGGGGAATGAGCAGTTCTTC
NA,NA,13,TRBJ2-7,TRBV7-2,CASSSGRLREQYF,TGTGCCAGCAGCTCCGGACGGCTCCGCGAGCAGTACTTC
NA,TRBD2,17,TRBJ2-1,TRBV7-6,CASSLNGGLAGAGEQFF,TGTGCCAGCAGCCTAAACGGCGGGCTAGCGGGGGCCGGTGAGCAGTTCTTC
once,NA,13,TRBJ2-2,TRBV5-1,CASSAGPAGELFF,TGCGCCAGCAGCGCTGGACCGGCCGGGGAGCTGTTTTTT